This T cell receptor (beta chain) was captured in a study of T cell repertoires in aging, cancer and after chemotherapy. Study-level information: Donors were grouped into six age bands spanning 30 or younger through 70 or older. Glioblastoma patients receiving temozolomide-based therapy gave paired samples before and after chemotherapy. Study-wide points: In healthy donors, age-related TCR diversity loss mainly reflected lost richness. The repertoire data cannot show anything about immunological memory following chemotherapy.

Note on this clonotype: Its specificity is unknown.

Amplification of TCR beta used genomic DNA extracted from peripheral blood. TRB rearrangements spanning V, D and J were amplified using mixed TRB-A/B primers. In TCRdb, the multiplex PCR reads were re-called with MiXCR into one record per CDR3 protein. The sample holds roughly 2,300 distinct CDR3 sequences, 50% seen once. The sample consisted of blood. The sequence came from a human donor with a solid tumor.

The CDR3 here is CASSLQSNTGELFF. The CDR3 DNA reads as TGCGCCAGCAGCTTACAGTCGAACACCGGGGAGCTGTTTTTT. This chain connects TRBV5-1 to TRBJ2-2, with D unresolved. Germline CDR1 SGHRS, CDR2 YFSETQ. The CDR3 has 14 amino acids. V dropped 2 bases and J dropped 0 bases, with 5 bases sitting between them.